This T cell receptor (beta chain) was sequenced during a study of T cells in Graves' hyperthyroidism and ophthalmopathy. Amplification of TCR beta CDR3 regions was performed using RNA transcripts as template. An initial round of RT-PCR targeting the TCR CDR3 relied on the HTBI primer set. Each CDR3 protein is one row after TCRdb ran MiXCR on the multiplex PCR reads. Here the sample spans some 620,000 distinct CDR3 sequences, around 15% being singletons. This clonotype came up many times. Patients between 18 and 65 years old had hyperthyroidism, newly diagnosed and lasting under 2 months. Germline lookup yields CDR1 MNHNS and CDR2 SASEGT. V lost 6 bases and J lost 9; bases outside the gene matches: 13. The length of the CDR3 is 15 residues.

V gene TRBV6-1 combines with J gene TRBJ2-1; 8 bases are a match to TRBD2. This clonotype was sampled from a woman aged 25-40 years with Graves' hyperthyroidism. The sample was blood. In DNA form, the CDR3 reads TGTGCCAGCAGCGAACCGGGACTAGGATATTTTGAGCAGTTCTTC. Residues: CASSEPGLGYFEQFF.